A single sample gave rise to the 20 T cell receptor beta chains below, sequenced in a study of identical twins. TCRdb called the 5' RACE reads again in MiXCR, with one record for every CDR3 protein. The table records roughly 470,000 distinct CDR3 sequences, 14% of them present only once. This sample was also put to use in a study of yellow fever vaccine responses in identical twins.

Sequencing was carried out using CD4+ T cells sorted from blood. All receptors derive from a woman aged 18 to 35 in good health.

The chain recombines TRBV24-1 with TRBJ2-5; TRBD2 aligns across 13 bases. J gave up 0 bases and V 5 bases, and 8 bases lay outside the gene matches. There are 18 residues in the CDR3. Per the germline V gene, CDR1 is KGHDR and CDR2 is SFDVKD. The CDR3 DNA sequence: TGTGCCACCAGTGGAGCGACTAGCGGGGGGATGTACCAAGAGACCCAGTACTTC. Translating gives CATSGATSGGMYQETQYF.

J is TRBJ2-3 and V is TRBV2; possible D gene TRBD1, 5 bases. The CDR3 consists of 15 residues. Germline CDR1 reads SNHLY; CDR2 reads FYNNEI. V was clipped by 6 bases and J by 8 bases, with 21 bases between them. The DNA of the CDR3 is TGTGCCAGCAGCCAGGGCCCACTTATGCCCGGTACGCAGTATTTT. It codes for CASSQGPLMPGTQYF.

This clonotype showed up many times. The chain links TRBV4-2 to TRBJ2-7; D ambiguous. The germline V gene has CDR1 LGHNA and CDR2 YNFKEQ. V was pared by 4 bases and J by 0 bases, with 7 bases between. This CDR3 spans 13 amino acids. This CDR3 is CASSPIHSYEQYF. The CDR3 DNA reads TGTGCCAGCAGCCCTATCCACTCCTACGAGCAGTACTTC.

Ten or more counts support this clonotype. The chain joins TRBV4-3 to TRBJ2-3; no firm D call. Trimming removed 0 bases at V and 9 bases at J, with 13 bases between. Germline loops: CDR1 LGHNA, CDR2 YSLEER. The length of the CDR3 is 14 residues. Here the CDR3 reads CASSQDLRAPTQYF. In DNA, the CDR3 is TGCGCCAGCAGCCAAGATCTTAGGGCTCCAACGCAGTATTTT.

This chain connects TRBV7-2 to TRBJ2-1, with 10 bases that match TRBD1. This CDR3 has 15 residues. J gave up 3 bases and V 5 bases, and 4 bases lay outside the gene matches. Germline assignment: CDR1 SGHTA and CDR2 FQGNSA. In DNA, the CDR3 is TGTGCCAGCAGCCCGGACAGGGGGGACTACAATGAGCAGTTCTTC. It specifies CASSPDRGDYNEQFF.

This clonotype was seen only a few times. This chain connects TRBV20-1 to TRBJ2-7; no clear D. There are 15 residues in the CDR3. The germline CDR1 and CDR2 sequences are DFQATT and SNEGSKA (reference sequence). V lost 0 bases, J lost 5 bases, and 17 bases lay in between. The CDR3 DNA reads TGCAGTGCTAGAGATGCCGCTCTGGGGATCCACGAGCAGTACTTC. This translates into CSARDAALGIHEQYF.

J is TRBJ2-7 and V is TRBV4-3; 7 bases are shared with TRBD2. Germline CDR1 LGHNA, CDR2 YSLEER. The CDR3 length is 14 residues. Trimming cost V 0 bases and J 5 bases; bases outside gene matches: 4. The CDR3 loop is CASSQDSGTDEQYF. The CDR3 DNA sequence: TGCGCCAGCAGCCAAGACAGCGGGACGGACGAGCAGTACTTC.

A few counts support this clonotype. CDR3 in amino acids: CASSPLLSGANVLTF. The DNA for the CDR3 is TGTGCCAGCAGCCCTCTTCTCTCTGGGGCCAACGTCCTGACTTTC. The rearrangement joins TRBV6-1 to TRBJ2-6; D unresolved. The V end lost 6 bases, the J end lost 0 bases, and 9 bases lay between the germline ends. The CDR3 contains 15 residues. Germline V gives CDR1 MNHNS, CDR2 SASEGT.

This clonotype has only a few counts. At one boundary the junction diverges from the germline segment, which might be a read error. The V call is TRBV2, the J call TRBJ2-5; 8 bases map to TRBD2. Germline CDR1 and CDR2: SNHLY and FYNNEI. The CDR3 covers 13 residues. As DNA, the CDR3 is TGTGCCAGACGGGGTACCGGGACTAGTGAATCGTCGTTC. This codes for CARRGTGTSESSF.

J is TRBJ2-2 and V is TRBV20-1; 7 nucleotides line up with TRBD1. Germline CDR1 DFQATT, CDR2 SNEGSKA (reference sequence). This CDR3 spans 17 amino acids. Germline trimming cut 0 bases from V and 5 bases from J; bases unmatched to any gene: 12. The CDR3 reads CSARDPGPKGATGELFF. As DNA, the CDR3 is TGCAGTGCTAGAGATCCGGGACCCAAGGGGGCAACCGGGGAGCTGTTTTTT.

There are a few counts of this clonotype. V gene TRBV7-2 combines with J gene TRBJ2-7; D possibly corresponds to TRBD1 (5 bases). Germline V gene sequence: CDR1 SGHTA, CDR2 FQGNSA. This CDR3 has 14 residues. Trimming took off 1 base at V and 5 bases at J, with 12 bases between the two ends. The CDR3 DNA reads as TGTGCCAGCAGCTTAGTTCAGGGAAGGAACGAGCAGTACTTC. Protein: CASSLVQGRNEQYF.

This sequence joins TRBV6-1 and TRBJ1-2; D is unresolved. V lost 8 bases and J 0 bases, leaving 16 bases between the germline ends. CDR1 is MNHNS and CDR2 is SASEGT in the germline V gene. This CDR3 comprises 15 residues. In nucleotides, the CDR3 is TGTGCCAGCGGAAACCCTGGGAAGGCTAACTATGGCTACACCTTC. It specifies CASGNPGKANYGYTF.

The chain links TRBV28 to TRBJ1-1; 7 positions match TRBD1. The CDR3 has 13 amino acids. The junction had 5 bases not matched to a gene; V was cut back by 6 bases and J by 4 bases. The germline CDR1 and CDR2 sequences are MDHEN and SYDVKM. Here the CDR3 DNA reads TGTGCCAGCAGACGGGCAGGGGGCACTGAAGCTTTCTTT. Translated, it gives CASRRAGGTEAFF. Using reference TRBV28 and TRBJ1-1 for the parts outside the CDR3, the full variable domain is DVKVTQSSRYLVKRTGEKVFLECVQDMDHENMFWYRQDPGLGLRLIYFSYDVKMKEKGDIPEGYSVSREKKERFSLILESASTNQTSMYLCASRRAGGTEAFFGQGTRLTVV.

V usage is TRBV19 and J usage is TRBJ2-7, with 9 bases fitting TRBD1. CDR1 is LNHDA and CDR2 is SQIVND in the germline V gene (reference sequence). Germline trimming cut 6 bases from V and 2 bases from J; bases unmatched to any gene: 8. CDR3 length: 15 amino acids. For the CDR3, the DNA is TGTGCCAGTAGAGTTAGGACAGGGGCCACCTACGAGCAGTACTTC. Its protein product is CASRVRTGATYEQYF.

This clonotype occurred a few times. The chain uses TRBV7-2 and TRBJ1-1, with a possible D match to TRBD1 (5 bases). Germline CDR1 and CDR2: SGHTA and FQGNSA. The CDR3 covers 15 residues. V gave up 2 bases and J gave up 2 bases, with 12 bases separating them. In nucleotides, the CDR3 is TGTGCCAGCAGCTTAATAGGGAGGGGCAACACTGAAGCTTTCTTT. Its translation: CASSLIGRGNTEAFF.

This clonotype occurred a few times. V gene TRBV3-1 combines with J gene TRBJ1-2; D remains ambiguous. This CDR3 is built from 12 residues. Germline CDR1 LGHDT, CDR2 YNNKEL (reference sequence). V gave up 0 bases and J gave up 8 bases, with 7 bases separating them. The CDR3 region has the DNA TGTGCCAGCAGCCAAGATCGACGAGGCTACACCTTC. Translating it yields CASSQDRRGYTF.

The DNA of the CDR3 is TGTGCCAGCAGCTCAGCACCGGGGGAGGGGTACGAGCAGTACTTC. This sequence encodes CASSSAPGEGYEQYF. The rearrangement uses TRBV7-3 and TRBJ2-7; 7 bases are shared with TRBD2. J lost 4 bases, V lost 4 bases, and 10 bases had no gene match. The CDR3 has 15 residues. Germline assignment: CDR1 SGHTA and CDR2 FQGTGA. Variable domain in full (rest from reference TRBV7-3 and TRBJ2-7): GAGVSQTPSNKVTEKGKYVELRCDPISGHTALYWYRQSLGQGPEFLIYFQGTGAADDSGLPNDRFFAVRPEGSVSTLKIQRTERGDSAVYLCASSSAPGEGYEQYFGPGTRLTVT.

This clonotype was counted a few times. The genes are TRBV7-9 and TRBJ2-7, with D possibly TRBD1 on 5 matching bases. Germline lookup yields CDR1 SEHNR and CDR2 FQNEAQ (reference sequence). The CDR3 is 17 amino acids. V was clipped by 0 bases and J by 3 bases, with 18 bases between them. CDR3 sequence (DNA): TGTGCCAGCAGCTTAGCGTTGTCCAGGGAACGACACTACGAGCAGTACTTC. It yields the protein CASSLALSRERHYEQYF.

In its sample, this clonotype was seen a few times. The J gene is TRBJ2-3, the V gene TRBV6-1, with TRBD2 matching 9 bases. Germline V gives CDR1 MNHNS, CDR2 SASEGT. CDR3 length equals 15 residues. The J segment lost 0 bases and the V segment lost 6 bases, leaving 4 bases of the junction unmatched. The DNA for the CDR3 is TGTGCCAGCAGACGACTAGCGGATAGCACAGATACGCAGTATTTT. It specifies CASRRLADSTDTQYF.

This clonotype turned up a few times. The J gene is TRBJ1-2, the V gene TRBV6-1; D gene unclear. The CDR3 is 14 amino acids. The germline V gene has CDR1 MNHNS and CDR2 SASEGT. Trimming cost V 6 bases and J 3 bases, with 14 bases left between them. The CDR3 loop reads CASRSSLGYYGYTF. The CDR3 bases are TGTGCCAGCAGAAGCAGCCTGGGGTACTATGGCTACACCTTC.